A single sample is the source of the 22 T cell receptor beta chains below, sequenced in a study of blood T cell repertoires in COVID-19. Profiled with immunoSEQ multiplex PCR; TCRdb holds only in-frame clones, not every one. The repertoire holds roughly 150,000 clones, with almost 80% as singletons. Input material: peripheral blood. The receptors come from a man aged 55 to 70 who had recovered from COVID-19.

The chain joins TRBV5-1 to TRBJ1-1; weak D call: TRBD1 (5 bases). Trimming left V 4 bases short and J 2 bases short, with 15 bases between. Germline V CDR1 and CDR2: SGHRS, YFSETQ. This CDR3 contains 15 residues. For the CDR3, the DNA is TGCGCCAGCAGCATGGCGTATCAGGGTAACACTGAAGCTTTCTTT. Translated, it gives CASSMAYQGNTEAFF. The full variable domain, completed using reference TRBV5-1 and TRBJ1-1, is KAGVTQTPRYLIKTRGQQVTLSCSPISGHRSVSWYQQTPGQGLQFLFEYFSETQRNKGNFPGRFSGRQFSNSRSEMNVSTLELGDSALYLCASSMAYQGNTEAFFGQGTRLTVV.

The V gene is TRBV19, the J gene TRBJ1-5, with a weak D call TRBD1 (5 bases). The CDR3 runs to 15 residues. The ends were cut back, 1 base at V and 3 bases at J, with 10 bases in the middle. Germline-derived CDR1 and CDR2 are LNHDA and SQIVND (reference sequence). The CDR3 sequence: CASSIVGVDNQPQHF. In DNA, the CDR3 is TGTGCCAGTAGTATAGTAGGGGTTGACAATCAGCCCCAGCATTTT.

The chain has TRBV6-4 and TRBJ2-1, with TRBD2 identical over 11 bases. V dropped 5 bases and J dropped 4; count of bases not matched to a gene: 19. This CDR3 spans 20 amino acids. The germline V gene has CDR1 MRHNA and CDR2 SNTAGT. In DNA form, the CDR3 reads TGTGCCAGCAGTACACACGCCGCAGTGGGACTAGCGGCCACTTACAATGAGCAGTTCTTC. Its translation: CASSTHAAVGLAATYNEQFF.

The CDR3 protein is CATSIGAGADTDTQYF. DNA of the CDR3: TGTGCCACCAGCATCGGGGCGGGAGCTGACACAGATACGCAGTATTTT. The V call is TRBV15, the J call TRBJ2-3, with TRBD2 identical over 7 bases. The CDR3 contains 16 residues. Germline CDR1 LNHNV, CDR2 YYDKDF (reference sequence). V dropped 4 bases and J dropped 2; count of bases not matched to a gene: 9.

This clone was seen a few times. The rearrangement joins TRBV6-2 or TRBV6-3 to TRBJ2-7; 12 bases fit TRBD2. The trim removed 5 bases at V and 3 bases at J, leaving 11 bases unmatched. Germline values: CDR1 MNHEY, CDR2 SVGEGT. This CDR3 contains 17 residues. The CDR3 is CASSDPIGLAGSYEQYF. CDR3 in DNA: TGTGCCAGCAGTGACCCTATAGGACTAGCGGGAAGCTACGAGCAGTACTTC.

CDR3 sequence: CAAQGGANTGELFF. CDR3 DNA sequence: TGTGCCGCCCAGGGTGGTGCGAACACCGGGGAGCTGTTTTTT. The chain has TRBV10-3 and TRBJ2-2; D may be TRBD1 (5 bases). Germline V gene data show CDR1 as ENHRY and CDR2 as SYGVKD. Trimming shortened V by 11 bases and J by 0 bases, and 13 bases separated the two germline ends. This CDR3 comprises 14 residues.

The V and J genes are TRBV5-1 and TRBJ2-1, with D perhaps TRBD2 (5 bases). Germline CDR1 SGHRS, CDR2 YFSETQ. The CDR3 has 18 residues. Trimming cost V 0 bases and J 0 bases, with 16 bases left between them. In DNA form, the CDR3 reads TGCGCCAGCAGCTTGGGTAGCGATTCTATCCTCTCCTACAATGAGCAGTTCTTC. This gives the protein CASSLGSDSILSYNEQFF.

The chain has TRBV28 and TRBJ1-1; D is unclear. Germline lookup yields CDR1 MDHEN and CDR2 SYDVKM. Trimming left V 4 bases short and J 3 bases short, with 15 bases between. The CDR3 spans 15 residues. This CDR3 reads CASSSKAPRDTEAFF. CDR3 DNA: TGTGCCAGCAGTTCCAAGGCCCCGCGGGACACTGAAGCTTTCTTT.

V usage is TRBV7-9 and J usage is TRBJ2-7; TRBD1 aligns across 10 bases. The ends lost 5 bases at V and 4 bases at J; junction bases unmatched: 8. Germline-derived CDR1 and CDR2 are SEHNR and FQNEAQ (reference sequence). The CDR3 has 15 amino acids. The DNA for the CDR3 is TGTGCCAGCAGCGCCAGGACAGGGGGTGGATACGAGCAGTACTTC. As protein: CASSARTGGGYEQYF.

This chain uses TRBV6-7 with TRBJ2-7; D not resolved. TRBV6-7 is sorted into the ORF group, with uncertain function. This CDR3 is 12 amino acids long. The V end was cut by 2 bases, the J end by 9 bases, with 11 bases between. The CDR3 DNA reads as TGTGCCAGCAGTTACGTTAAGCACCGGCAGTACTTC. Translating gives CASSYVKHRQYF.

The V gene is TRBV5-8, the J gene TRBJ2-7; 8 bases line up with TRBD1. Germline-derived CDR1 and CDR2 are SGHTS and YDEGEE. The CDR3 has 17 residues. V lost 1 base and J lost 6; bases outside the gene matches: 15. The CDR3 loop is CASSLLWTTGVMGEQYF. The CDR3 nucleotides read TGTGCCAGCAGCTTGCTATGGACGACAGGGGTAATGGGCGAGCAGTACTTC.

The chain joins TRBV15 to TRBJ2-7; D not certain. Trimming took 0 bases from V and 2 from J, leaving 8 bases between them. In germline, CDR1 is LNHNV, CDR2 YYDKDF (reference sequence). The CDR3 has 14 amino acids. CDR3 DNA: TGTGCCACCAGCAGAGATTATACTGCCTACGAGCAGTACTTC. Its protein product is CATSRDYTAYEQYF.

The chain couples TRBV4-3 to TRBJ1-1; 8 nucleotides line up with TRBD1. Per germline, CDR1 LGHNA and CDR2 YSLEER. The CDR3 extends over 14 amino acids. With V trimmed by 4 bases and J by 4 bases, 5 bases remained unmatched. CDR3 nucleotides: TGCGCCAGCAGCCTGGACAGGGCCGGCACTGAAGCTTTCTTT. It specifies CASSLDRAGTEAFF.

In regard to this clone: This sample includes further DNA sequences coding for the same CDR3. The rearrangement uses TRBV18 and TRBJ2-1; 7 bases align to TRBD2. Germline V lookup: CDR1 KGHSH, CDR2 LQKENI. There are 15 residues in the CDR3. Germline trimming cut 6 bases from V and 0 bases from J; bases unmatched to any gene: 5. CDR3 nucleotide sequence: TGTGCCAGCTCTCCGCGGGGGAGCTCCTACAATGAGCAGTTCTTC. It encodes CASSPRGSSYNEQFF.

This chain connects TRBV4-1 to TRBJ2-3, with 10 bases fitting TRBD2. This CDR3 has 17 residues. Germline V gives CDR1 MGHRA, CDR2 YSYEKL. The junction had 10 bases not matched to a gene; V was cut back by 3 bases and J by 4 bases. CDR3 DNA: TGCGCCAGCAGCCAGGGTCTAGCGGGAGTGGAGGCAGATACGCAGTATTTT. It specifies CASSQGLAGVEADTQYF.

This clone came up many times. The CDR3 DNA sequence: TGTGCCAGTAGTGCCTGGGAGCGGAATTACAATGAGCAGTTCTTC. Translated: CASSAWERNYNEQFF. This chain uses TRBV19 with TRBJ2-1; D possibly corresponds to TRBD2 (5 bases). The germline gives CDR1 LNHDA, CDR2 SQIVND (reference sequence). This CDR3 contains 15 residues. V lost 5 bases and J 4 bases, leaving 15 bases between the germline ends.

This clone was counted many times. The chain carries TRBV7-2 and TRBJ1-2; D gene uncertain. The CDR3 totals 16 residues. CDR1 and CDR2 (germline): SGHTA, FQGNSA. Between the trimmed V and J ends, which lost 5 bases and 5 bases, there was a span of 21 bases. The CDR3 coding sequence is TGTGCCAGCAGCCCCGGGAGCGGGGTCCAAGGGTATGGCTACACCTTC. Its translation is CASSPGSGVQGYGYTF. The whole variable domain, remainder taken from reference TRBV7-2 and TRBJ1-2, is GAGVSQSPSNKVTEKGKDVELRCDPISGHTALYWYRQSLGQGLEFLIYFQGNSAPDKSGLPSDRFSAERTGGSVSTLTIQRTQQEDSAVYLCASSPGSGVQGYGYTFGSGTRLTVV.

The rearrangement uses TRBV11-2 and TRBJ1-3; the D is unclear. V shed 1 base and J shed 1 base, with 14 bases lying between them. Per the germline V gene, CDR1 is SGHAT and CDR2 is FQNNGV. The length of the CDR3 is 17 residues. This chain's CDR3 is CASSLGPAGGSGNTIYF. CDR3 in DNA: TGTGCCAGCAGCTTAGGCCCGGCAGGCGGGTCTGGAAACACCATATATTTT.

The V call is TRBV24-1, the J call TRBJ1-1, with 10 bases matching TRBD1. CDR1 and CDR2 from the germline V gene are KGHDR and SFDVKD. This CDR3 is built from 15 residues. V gave up 6 bases and J gave up 2 bases; unmatched junction bases: 5. The CDR3 region has the DNA TGTGCCACCAGTCGGGGACAGGGGTTTAACACTGAAGCTTTCTTT. Protein: CATSRGQGFNTEAFF.

The chain uses TRBV6-5 and TRBJ1-5; a possible D gene is TRBD1 (6 bases). CDR3 size: 15 residues. V shed 7 bases and J shed 0 bases, with 13 bases lying between them. The germline CDR1 and CDR2 sequences are MNHEY and SVGAGI. CDR3 DNA sequence: TGTGCCAGCACCCCGACAGGTTATAGCAATCAGCCCCAGCATTTT. Translated, it gives CASTPTGYSNQPQHF.

The chain carries TRBV19 and TRBJ2-2, with TRBD2 matching 8 bases. J was trimmed by 6 bases and V by 6 bases; bases with no gene match: 12. Germline V CDR1 and CDR2: LNHDA, SQIVND (reference sequence). The CDR3 runs 16 residues. The CDR3 nucleotides read TGTGCCAGTAGGTACCAGCGGGAGCCCCAACCCGGGGAGCTGTTTTTT. Translation: CASRYQREPQPGELFF.

The chain uses TRBV3-1 (or the pseudogene TRBV3-2) and TRBJ1-2; no clear D gene. The CDR3 extends over 14 amino acids. Germline V gene data show CDR1 as LGHDT and CDR2 as YNNKEL (reference sequence). Trimming removed 4 bases from V and 5 bases from J, with 14 bases in between. The CDR3 sequence: CASSRGRTGYGYTF. CDR3 nucleotides: TGTGCCAGCAGCCGAGGAAGAACGGGATATGGCTACACCTTC.